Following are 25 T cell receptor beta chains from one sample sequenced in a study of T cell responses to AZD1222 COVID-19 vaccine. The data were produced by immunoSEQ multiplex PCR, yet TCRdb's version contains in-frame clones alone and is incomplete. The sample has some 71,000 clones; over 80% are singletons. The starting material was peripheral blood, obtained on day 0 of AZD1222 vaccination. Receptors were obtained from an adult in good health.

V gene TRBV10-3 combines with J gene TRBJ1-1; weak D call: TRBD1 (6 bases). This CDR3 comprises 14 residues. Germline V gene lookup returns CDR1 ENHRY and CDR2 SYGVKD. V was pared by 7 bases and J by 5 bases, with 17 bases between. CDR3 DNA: TGTGCCATCATGCCTGACAGGTACTTAACTGAAGCTTTCTTT. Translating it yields CAIMPDRYLTEAFF.

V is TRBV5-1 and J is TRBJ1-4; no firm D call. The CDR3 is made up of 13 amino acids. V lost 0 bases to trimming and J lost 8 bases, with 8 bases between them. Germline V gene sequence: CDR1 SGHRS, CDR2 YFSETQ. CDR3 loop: CASSLGAREKLFF. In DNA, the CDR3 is TGCGCCAGCAGCTTGGGGGCGAGAGAAAAACTGTTTTTT. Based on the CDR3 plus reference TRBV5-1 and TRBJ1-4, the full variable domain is KAGVTQTPRYLIKTRGQQVTLSCSPISGHRSVSWYQQTPGQGLQFLFEYFSETQRNKGNFPGRFSGRQFSNSRSEMNVSTLELGDSALYLCASSLGAREKLFFGSGTQLSVL.

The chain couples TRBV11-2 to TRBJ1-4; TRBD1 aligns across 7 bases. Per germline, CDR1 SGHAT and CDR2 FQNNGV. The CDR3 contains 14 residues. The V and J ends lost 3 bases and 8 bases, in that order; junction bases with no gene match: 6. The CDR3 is CASSFTGASEKLFF. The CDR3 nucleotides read TGTGCCAGCAGCTTCACAGGGGCCAGCGAAAAACTGTTTTTT.

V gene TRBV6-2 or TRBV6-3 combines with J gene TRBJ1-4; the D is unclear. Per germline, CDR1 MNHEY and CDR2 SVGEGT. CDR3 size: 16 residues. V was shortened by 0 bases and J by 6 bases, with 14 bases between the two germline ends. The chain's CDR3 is CASSYSFPEGDEKLFF. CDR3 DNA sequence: TGTGCCAGCAGTTACTCGTTTCCGGAGGGCGATGAAAAACTGTTTTTT.

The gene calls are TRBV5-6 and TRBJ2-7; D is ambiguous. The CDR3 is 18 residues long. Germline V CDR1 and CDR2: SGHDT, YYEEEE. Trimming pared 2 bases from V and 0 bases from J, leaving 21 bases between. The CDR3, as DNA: TGTGCCAGCAGCTTTGCCTCCGGGCCGGAGTTGATCTCCTACGAGCAGTACTTC. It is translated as CASSFASGPELISYEQYF.

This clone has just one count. CDR3 DNA: TGTGCCAGCAGTGAACCGGGACAGGGTTACGAGCAGTACTTC. Residues: CASSEPGQGYEQYF. This chain connects TRBV6-1 to TRBJ2-7, with 9 nucleotides matching TRBD1. CDR3 length: 14 residues. CDR1 MNHNS and CDR2 SASEGT come from the germline V gene. The J segment lost 4 bases and the V segment lost 2 bases, leaving 3 bases of the junction unmatched.

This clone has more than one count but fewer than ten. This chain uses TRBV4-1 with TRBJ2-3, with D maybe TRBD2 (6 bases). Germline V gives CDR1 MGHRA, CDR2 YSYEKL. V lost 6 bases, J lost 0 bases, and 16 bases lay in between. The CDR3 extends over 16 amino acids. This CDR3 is CASSLSGGESTDTQYF. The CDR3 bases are TGCGCCAGCAGTCTAAGTGGCGGGGAAAGCACAGATACGCAGTATTTT.

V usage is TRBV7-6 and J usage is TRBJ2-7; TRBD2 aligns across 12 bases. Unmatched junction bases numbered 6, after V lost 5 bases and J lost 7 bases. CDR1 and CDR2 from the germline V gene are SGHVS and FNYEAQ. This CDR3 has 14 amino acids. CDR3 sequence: CASSPLAGGREQYF. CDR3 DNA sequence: TGTGCCAGCAGCCCACTAGCGGGGGGTCGGGAGCAGTACTTC. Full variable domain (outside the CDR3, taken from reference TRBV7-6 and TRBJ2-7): GAGVSQSPRYKVTKRGQDVALRCDPISGHVSLYWYRQALGQGPEFLTYFNYEAQQDKSGLPNDRFSAERPEGSISTLTIQRTEQRDSAMYRCASSPLAGGREQYFGPGTRLTVT.

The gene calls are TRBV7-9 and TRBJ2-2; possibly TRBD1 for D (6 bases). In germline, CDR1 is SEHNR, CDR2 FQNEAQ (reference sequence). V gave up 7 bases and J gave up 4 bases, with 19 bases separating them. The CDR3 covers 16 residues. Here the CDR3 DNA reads TGTGCCAGCATCCGAACCGGGACAACCTTCACCGGGGAGCTGTTTTTT. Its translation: CASIRTGTTFTGELFF.

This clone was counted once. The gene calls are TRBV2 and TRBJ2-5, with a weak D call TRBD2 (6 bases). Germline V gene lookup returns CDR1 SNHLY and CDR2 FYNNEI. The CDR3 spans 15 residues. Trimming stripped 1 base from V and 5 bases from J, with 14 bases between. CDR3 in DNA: TGTGCCAGCAGTGAAGGGCTAGCGTATGGGGAGACCCAGTACTTC. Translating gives CASSEGLAYGETQYF.

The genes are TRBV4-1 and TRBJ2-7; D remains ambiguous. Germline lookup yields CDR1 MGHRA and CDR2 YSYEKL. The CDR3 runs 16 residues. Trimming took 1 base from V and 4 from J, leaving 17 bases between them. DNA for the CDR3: TGCGCCAGCAGCCAAGCGCACAGCCCTCAGACATACGAGCAGTACTTC. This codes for CASSQAHSPQTYEQYF.

CDR3 nucleotides: TGTGCCACCGGGACAGGGGATTCGGGGCAGTACTTC. Its translation: CATGTGDSGQYF. This sequence joins TRBV24-1 and TRBJ2-7; 10 bases match TRBD1. This CDR3 spans 12 amino acids. V shed 9 bases, J shed 9 bases, and the junction held 7 bases outside the gene matches. The germline CDR1 and CDR2 sequences are KGHDR and SFDVKD.

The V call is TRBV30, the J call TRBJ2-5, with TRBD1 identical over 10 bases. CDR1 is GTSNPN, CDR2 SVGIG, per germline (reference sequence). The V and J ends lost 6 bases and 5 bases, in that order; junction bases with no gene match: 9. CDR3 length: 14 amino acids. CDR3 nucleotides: TGTGCCTGCCAGAAGGGGACAGGGGCCGAGACCCAGTACTTC. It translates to CACQKGTGAETQYF.

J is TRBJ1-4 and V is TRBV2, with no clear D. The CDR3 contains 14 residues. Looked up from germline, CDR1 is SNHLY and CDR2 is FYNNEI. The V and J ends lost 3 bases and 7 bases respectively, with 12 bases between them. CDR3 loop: CASSEGLSVEKLFF. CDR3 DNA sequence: TGTGCCAGCAGTGAGGGCCTTAGCGTTGAAAAACTGTTTTTT.

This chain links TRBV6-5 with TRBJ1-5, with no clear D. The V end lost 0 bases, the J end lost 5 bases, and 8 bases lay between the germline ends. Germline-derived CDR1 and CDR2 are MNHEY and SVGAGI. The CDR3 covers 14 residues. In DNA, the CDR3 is TGTGCCAGCAGTTACTCGTATGGGGATCAGCCCCAGCATTTT. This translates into CASSYSYGDQPQHF.

The CDR3 loop reads CASSYSKDRANTEAFF. CDR3 coding DNA: TGTGCCAGCAGTTACTCGAAAGACAGGGCGAACACTGAAGCTTTCTTT. This chain uses TRBV6-2 or TRBV6-3 with TRBJ1-1; TRBD1 agrees at 7 bases. V gave up 0 bases and J gave up 1 base; unmatched junction bases: 5. The CDR3 contains 16 residues. Germline assignment: CDR1 MNHEY and CDR2 SVGEGT.

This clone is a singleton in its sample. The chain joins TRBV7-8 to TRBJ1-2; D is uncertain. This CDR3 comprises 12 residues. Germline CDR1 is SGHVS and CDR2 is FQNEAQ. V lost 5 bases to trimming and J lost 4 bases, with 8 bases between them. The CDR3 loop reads CASSPSGYGYTF. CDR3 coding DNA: TGTGCCAGCAGCCCGTCGGGCTATGGCTACACCTTC.

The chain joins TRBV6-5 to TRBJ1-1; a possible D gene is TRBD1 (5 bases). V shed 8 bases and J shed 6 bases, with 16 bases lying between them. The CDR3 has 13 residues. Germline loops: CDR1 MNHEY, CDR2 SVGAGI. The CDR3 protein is CASYFQGWSEAFF. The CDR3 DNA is TGTGCCAGCTACTTTCAGGGTTGGTCTGAAGCTTTCTTT.

The CDR3 DNA reads TGCAGTGCTAGTAGGCAGGGGGCGAACTATGGCTACACCTTC. The encoded protein is CSASRQGANYGYTF. The chain links TRBV20-1 to TRBJ1-2, with 8 bases aligning to TRBD1. V gave up 3 bases and J gave up 2 bases; unmatched junction bases: 5. The CDR3 is 14 amino acids. From germline, CDR1 is DFQATT and CDR2 SNEGSKA (reference sequence).

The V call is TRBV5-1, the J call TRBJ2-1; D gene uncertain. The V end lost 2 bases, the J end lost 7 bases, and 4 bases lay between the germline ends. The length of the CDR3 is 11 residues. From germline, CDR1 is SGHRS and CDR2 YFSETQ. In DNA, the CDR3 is TGCGCCAGCAGCTTTTTGAATGAGCAGTTCTTC. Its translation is CASSFLNEQFF.

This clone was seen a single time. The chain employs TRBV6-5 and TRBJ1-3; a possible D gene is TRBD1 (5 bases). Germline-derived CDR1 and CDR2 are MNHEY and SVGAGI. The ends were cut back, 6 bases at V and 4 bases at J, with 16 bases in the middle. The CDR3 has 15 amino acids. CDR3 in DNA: TGTGCCAGCAGCCCGACCGGGGGAATCGGAAACACCATATATTTT. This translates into CASSPTGGIGNTIYF.

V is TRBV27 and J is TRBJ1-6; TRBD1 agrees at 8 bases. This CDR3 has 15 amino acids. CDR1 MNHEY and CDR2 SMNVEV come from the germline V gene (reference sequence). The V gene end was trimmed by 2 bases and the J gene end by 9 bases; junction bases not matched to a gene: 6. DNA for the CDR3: TGTGCCAGCAGTTTAGCGGCAGGGGGCTCTTCACCCCTCCACTTT. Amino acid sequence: CASSLAAGGSSPLHF.

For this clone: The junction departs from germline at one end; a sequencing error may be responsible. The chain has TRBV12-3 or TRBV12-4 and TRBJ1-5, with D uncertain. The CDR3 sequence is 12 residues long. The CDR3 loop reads CASTTSNQPQHF. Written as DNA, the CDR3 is TGCGCATCGACAACCTCCAATCAGCCCCAGCATTTT.

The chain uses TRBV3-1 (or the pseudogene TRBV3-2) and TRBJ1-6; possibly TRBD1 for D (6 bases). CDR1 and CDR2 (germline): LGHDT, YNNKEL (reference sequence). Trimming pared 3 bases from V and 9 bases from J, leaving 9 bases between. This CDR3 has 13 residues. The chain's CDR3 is CASSHGRGSPLHF. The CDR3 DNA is TGTGCCAGCAGCCATGGCAGGGGTTCACCCCTCCACTTT.

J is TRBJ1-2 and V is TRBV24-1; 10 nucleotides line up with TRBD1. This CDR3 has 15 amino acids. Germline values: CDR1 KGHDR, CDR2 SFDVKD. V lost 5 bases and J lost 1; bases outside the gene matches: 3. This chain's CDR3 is CATSGDRGHNYGYTF. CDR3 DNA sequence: TGTGCCACCAGTGGCGACAGGGGGCATAACTATGGCTACACCTTC.